This T cell receptor (beta chain) derives from a study of blood T cell repertoires in COVID-19. Study-level background: PBMCs, B-cell-depleted T cells, or T cells were the source of the cDNA or gDNA that made up the material.

Adults between about 18 and 89 years of age took part from fewer than 30 US areas. Cohort placement rested on clinical history that participants reported themselves. Using immunoSEQ multiplex PCR, the repertoire was profiled, and TCRdb retains in-frame clones only, with some absent. The data show 150,000 to 200,000 clones, approximately 80% seen once. Germline CDR1 SGHNT, CDR2 YYREEE (reference sequence). The CDR3 extends over 16 amino acids. The J segment lost 3 bases and the V segment lost 3 bases, leaving 6 bases of the junction unmatched. The sequencing input was PBMCs or T cells enriched from blood (not recorded which). The sequence was collected from a middle-aged man who had recovered from COVID-19. The rearrangement links TRBV5-4 to TRBJ2-3; 11 bases align to TRBD2. This chain's CDR3 is CASSSGSGGVTDTQYF. CDR3 sequence (DNA): TGTGCCAGCAGCTCCGGTAGCGGGGGGGTTACAGATACGCAGTATTTT.